The 28 T cell receptor beta chains reported below all come from one sample, sequenced in a study of T cells after yellow fever vaccination (dated by TCRdb to about 2019). This specimen's treatment or condition label, per the study, means: live attenuated yellow fever vaccine strain. The method was 5' RACE. This sample was sequenced with an Illumina HiSeq 2500. The raw public reads went through TCRdb reprocessing: fastp at Q25, MiXCR clone calling, in-frame beta chains kept. Every distinct CDR3 protein forms one entry, paired with its most common genes and DNA. This sample is represented by hundreds of thousands of distinct CDR3 sequences; less than 20% of them were singletons. The ten largest clones represent around 15% of the sample. The input for sequencing was PBMCs, taken less than 6 days after the first yellow fever vaccination. These receptors all stem from a man in his late teens or twenties who received the YFV17D yellow fever vaccine.

This chain uses TRBV7-9 with TRBJ1-3; 11 nucleotides line up with TRBD1. V dropped 5 bases and J dropped 6; count of bases not matched to a gene: 6. Germline loops: CDR1 SEHNR, CDR2 FQNEAQ (reference sequence). The CDR3 length is 15 residues. CDR3 sequence: CASSEDRGLENTIYF. The CDR3 DNA is TGTGCCAGCAGCGAGGACAGGGGGCTTGAAAACACCATATATTTT.

The chain joins TRBV20-1 to TRBJ2-1; a weak D match, TRBD1 (5 bases). The V end was cut by 1 base, the J end by 4 bases, with 14 bases between. The CDR3 covers 15 residues. Per germline, CDR1 DFQATT and CDR2 SNEGSKA (reference sequence). DNA of the CDR3: TGCAGTGCTAGAGGGGGCGGTACGTGGTACAATGAGCAGTTCTTC. This codes for CSARGGGTWYNEQFF.

This clonotype was detected many times. This chain joins TRBV7-9 and TRBJ2-2; 7 positions agree with TRBD1. CDR3 length equals 15 residues. With 5 bases clipped from V and 3 bases from J, the junction kept 6 bases outside the gene matches. Germline V gene sequence: CDR1 SEHNR, CDR2 FQNEAQ (reference sequence). The CDR3 DNA follows: TGTGCCAGCAGCCATCAGGGGGTCGACACCGGGGAGCTGTTTTTT. It yields the protein CASSHQGVDTGELFF.

V gene TRBV18 combines with J gene TRBJ1-4; D not resolved. V lost 8 bases to trimming and J lost 4 bases, with 11 bases between them. CDR3 length: 13 residues. Germline assignment: CDR1 KGHSH and CDR2 LQKENI. In DNA form, the CDR3 reads TGTGCCAGCCGAAGTTCCGATAATGAAAAACTGTTTTTT. Encoded protein: CASRSSDNEKLFF.

The CDR3 spells CASSFFRGATGELFF. CDR3 bases: TGTGCCAGCAGCTTCTTTCGGGGTGCCACCGGGGAGCTGTTTTTT. V gene TRBV7-9 combines with J gene TRBJ2-2, with TRBD2 as a possible D gene (5 bases). Germline V CDR1 and CDR2: SEHNR, FQNEAQ (reference sequence). The CDR3 is 15 amino acids. Trimming took off 3 bases at V and 4 bases at J, with 12 bases between the two ends.

The V call is TRBV6-5, the J call TRBJ2-3; D is uncertain. The CDR3 runs to 10 residues. Between the trimmed V and J ends, which lost 7 bases and 4 bases, there was a span of 3 bases. Germline CDR1 reads MNHEY; CDR2 reads SVGAGI. The CDR3 nucleotides are TGTGCCAGCATGGCAGATACGCAGTATTTT. This gives the protein CASMADTQYF.

This clonotype occurred a few times. The chain recombines TRBV5-1 with TRBJ2-5; D gene unclear. This CDR3 region has 10 residues. CDR1 is SGHRS, CDR2 YFSETQ, per germline. The V and J ends lost 6 bases and 4 bases respectively, with 4 bases between them. Here the CDR3 reads CASKGETQYF. The CDR3 region has the DNA TGCGCCAGCAAAGGAGAGACCCAGTACTTC. The full variable domain, with the rest looked up from reference TRBV5-1 and TRBJ2-5, is KAGVTQTPRYLIKTRGQQVTLSCSPISGHRSVSWYQQTPGQGLQFLFEYFSETQRNKGNFPGRFSGRQFSNSRSEMNVSTLELGDSALYLCASKGETQYFGPGTRLLVL.

This clonotype was detected only a few times. The rearrangement uses TRBV5-5 and TRBJ1-2, with D tentatively TRBD1 (5 bases). The CDR3 is 16 amino acids. Germline lookup yields CDR1 SGHKS and CDR2 YYEKEE (reference sequence). Trimming removed 0 bases from V and 4 bases from J, with 16 bases in between. The CDR3 loop reads CASSLGLGAPIYGYTF. The CDR3 DNA follows: TGTGCCAGCAGCTTGGGGTTAGGGGCCCCTATCTATGGCTACACCTTC.

V is TRBV6-1 and J is TRBJ1-1; TRBD1 agrees at 9 bases. Germline trimming cut 6 bases from V and 5 bases from J; bases unmatched to any gene: 7. The CDR3 consists of 14 residues. Germline lookup yields CDR1 MNHNS and CDR2 SASEGT. The CDR3 sequence is CASRPGTGRTEAFF. The DNA for the CDR3 is TGTGCCAGCAGACCCGGGACAGGGCGAACTGAAGCTTTCTTT.

The chain recombines TRBV4-1 with TRBJ2-2, with D tentatively TRBD1 (5 bases). The germline V gene has CDR1 MGHRA and CDR2 YSYEKL. The length of the CDR3 is 15 residues. Deletions cut 1 base from V and 0 bases from J, with 6 bases between. Written as DNA, the CDR3 is TGCGCCAGCAGCCAAGGCAGGGCGAACACCGGGGAGCTGTTTTTT. As protein: CASSQGRANTGELFF.

The chain joins TRBV27 to TRBJ1-2; no clear D gene. This CDR3 has 14 amino acids. Per germline, CDR1 MNHEY and CDR2 SMNVEV (reference sequence). Trimming pared 5 bases from V and 5 bases from J, leaving 15 bases between. The CDR3 here is CASSPTRRFYGYTF. The CDR3, as DNA: TGTGCCAGCAGTCCCACCCGACGGTTTTATGGCTACACCTTC.

This sequence joins TRBV29-1 and TRBJ2-1; D remains ambiguous. CDR1 is SQVTM and CDR2 is ANQGSEA in the germline V gene. Trimming stripped 1 base from V and 10 bases from J, with 11 bases between. This CDR3 has 12 amino acids. In nucleotides, the CDR3 is TGCAGCGTTGAAGTTCTGGTGACAGAGCAGTTCTTC. This encodes CSVEVLVTEQFF.

This clonotype has only a few counts. CDR3 in amino acids: CASSSTWGTDTQYF. DNA of the CDR3: TGCGCCAGCAGCTCGACCTGGGGCACAGATACGCAGTATTTT. This chain connects TRBV5-1 to TRBJ2-3; D uncertain. The CDR3 is 14 amino acids. Germline V CDR1 and CDR2: SGHRS, YFSETQ. With 3 bases removed from V and 1 base from J, the gap between germline ends came to 9 bases.

This rearrangement joins TRBV6-2 or TRBV6-3 to TRBJ2-7; TRBD1 matches 7 bases. The germline CDR1 and CDR2 sequences are MNHEY and SVGEGT. V dropped 5 bases and J dropped 3; count of bases not matched to a gene: 4. This CDR3 region has 13 residues. In nucleotides, the CDR3 is TGTGCCAGCAGTGGGACAGTCGTCTACGAGCAGTACGTC. This codes for CASSGTVVYEQYV.

As DNA, the CDR3 is TGCGCCAGCAGCACCAGCGGGGGCCGAGAGACCCAGTACTTC. It yields the protein CASSTSGGRETQYF. The J gene is TRBJ2-5, the V gene TRBV5-1; 8 nucleotides match TRBD2. Per the germline V gene, CDR1 is SGHRS and CDR2 is YFSETQ. V was pared by 4 bases and J by 4 bases, with 6 bases of the junction left unmatched. The CDR3 covers 14 residues.

This clonotype came up many times. J is TRBJ1-1 and V is TRBV7-2; D unresolved. The CDR3 length is 14 residues. The V and J ends lost 5 bases and 3 bases respectively, with 13 bases between them. The germline V gene has CDR1 SGHTA and CDR2 FQGNSA. The DNA for the CDR3 is TGTGCCAGCAGCCTCACGGCGGCGGACACTGAAGCTTTCTTT. Residues: CASSLTAADTEAFF.

The chain employs TRBV4-1 and TRBJ2-3, with TRBD1 matching over 8 bases. V was pared by 1 base and J by 11 bases, with 5 bases of the junction left unmatched. Germline V gene data show CDR1 as MGHRA and CDR2 as YSYEKL. CDR3 length: 13 amino acids. The DNA of the CDR3 is TGCGCCAGCAGCCAAGTGGTAGACAGGGGGCAGTATTTT. Protein product: CASSQVVDRGQYF.

The table lists this clonotype with a few counts. This rearrangement joins TRBV7-9 to TRBJ1-5; D remains unclear. This CDR3 is built from 16 residues. The germline V gene encodes CDR1 SEHNR and CDR2 FQNEAQ (reference sequence). Deletions cut 1 base from V and 8 bases from J, with 18 bases between. CDR3: CASSLVKAGRGEPQHF. The CDR3 DNA follows: TGTGCCAGCAGCTTAGTGAAGGCGGGCCGAGGTGAGCCCCAGCATTTT.

The chain has TRBV4-2 and TRBJ2-5; the match to TRBD2 covers 13 bases. This CDR3 is 16 amino acids long. V was clipped by 1 base and J by 2 bases; unmatched bases: 1. Germline V CDR1 and CDR2: LGHNA, YNFKEQ. Here the CDR3 DNA reads TGTGCCAGCAGCCAAGCGACTAGCGGGGGGCAAGAGACCCAGTACTTC. Amino acid sequence: CASSQATSGGQETQYF.

This clonotype was seen many times. The J gene is TRBJ2-5, the V gene TRBV5-1; 7 bases map to TRBD1. After removal of 3 bases from V and 4 bases from J, the junction contained 6 bases not matched to a gene. The CDR3 totals 14 residues. The germline gives CDR1 SGHRS, CDR2 YFSETQ. The DNA for the CDR3 is TGCGCCAGCAGCTCGAAGACAGGGTTAGAGACCCAGTACTTC. This encodes CASSSKTGLETQYF.

This clonotype was seen only a few times. The chain employs TRBV7-2 and TRBJ2-2; D remains unclear. CDR1 SGHTA and CDR2 FQGNSA come from the germline V gene. V gave up 5 bases and J gave up 9 bases, with 16 bases separating them. The CDR3 is 14 residues long. The CDR3 coding sequence is TGTGCCAGCAGCACTCCGGGCTCCAGTCGGGAGCTGTTTTTT. It encodes CASSTPGSSRELFF.

The chain has TRBV18 and TRBJ2-3; TRBD2 matches at 7 bases. Germline V gene lookup returns CDR1 KGHSH and CDR2 LQKENI. Trimming took 3 bases from V and 4 from J; bases not matched to a gene: 4. The CDR3 is 14 amino acids. The CDR3 loop reads CASSPLGGADTQYF. The DNA for the CDR3 is TGTGCCAGCTCACCGTTGGGGGGGGCAGATACGCAGTATTTT.

This clonotype was seen a handful of times. This sequence joins TRBV4-3 and TRBJ1-3; TRBD1 is a possible D gene (6 bases). Germline V gene sequence: CDR1 LGHNA, CDR2 YSLEER. V lost 0 bases, J lost 8 bases, and 17 bases lay in between. This CDR3 spans 16 amino acids. CDR3 coding DNA: TGCGCCAGCAGCCAAGATCACGGACAGAGGACCGACACCATATATTTT. As protein: CASSQDHGQRTDTIYF.

This clonotype was detected once. A much larger clone differs by one base, so this may be a read error. The CDR3 sequence is CASSLRQPTNDKLFF. In nucleotides, the CDR3 is TGCGCCAGCAGCTTGAGGCAGCCAACTAATGATAAACTGTTTTTT. The V and J genes are TRBV5-1 and TRBJ1-4; D call uncertain. This CDR3 spans 15 amino acids. Germline-derived CDR1 and CDR2 are SGHRS and YFSETQ. The full variable domain, completed using reference TRBV5-1 and TRBJ1-4, is KAGVTQTPRYLIKTRGQQVTLSCSPISGHRSVSWYQQTPGQGLQFLFEYFSETQRNKGNFPGRFSGRQFSNSRSEMNVSTLELGDSALYLCASSLRQPTNDKLFFGSGTQLSVL.

V is TRBV5-4 and J is TRBJ2-3; D could derive from TRBD1 or TRBD2 (5 bases each). The V and J ends lost 0 bases and 3 bases respectively, with 11 bases between them. The CDR3 loop spans 15 amino acids. The germline V gene encodes CDR1 SGHNT and CDR2 YYREEE (reference sequence). The chain's CDR3 is CASSLVGDGTDTQYF. The CDR3 nucleotides read TGTGCCAGCAGCTTGGTTGGGGACGGGACAGATACGCAGTATTTT.

The chain couples TRBV5-4 to TRBJ2-7, with D possibly TRBD1 on 6 matching bases. The CDR3 loop spans 15 amino acids. The V gene lost 4 bases and the J gene lost 2 bases, with 16 bases spanning the gap. Germline CDR1 is SGHNT and CDR2 is YYREEE (reference sequence). The CDR3 nucleotides are TGTGCCAGCAGCGCGAAACAGGGATCCCCCTACGAGCAGTACTTC. This codes for CASSAKQGSPYEQYF. The whole variable domain, filled in from reference TRBV5-4 and TRBJ2-7, reads ETGVTQSPTHLIKTRGQQVTLRCSSQSGHNTVSWYQQALGQGPQFIFQYYREEENGRGNFPPRFSGLQFPNYSSELNVNALELDDSALYLCASSAKQGSPYEQYFGPGTRLTVT.

V usage is TRBV29-1 and J usage is TRBJ2-7, with TRBD2 as a possible D gene (6 bases). Trimming left V 1 base short and J 2 bases short, with 12 bases between. Germline-derived CDR1 and CDR2 are SQVTM and ANQGSEA. This CDR3 spans 14 amino acids. Written as DNA, the CDR3 is TGCAGCGTTGAAGTCGCGGGACTTACCTACGAGCAGTACTTC. Residues: CSVEVAGLTYEQYF.

This clonotype occurred a few times. This chain joins TRBV27 and TRBJ2-2; TRBD2 might be the D (5 bases). V was trimmed by 6 bases and J by 1 base, leaving 12 bases between them. This CDR3 spans 15 amino acids. The germline V gene has CDR1 MNHEY and CDR2 SMNVEV (reference sequence). In nucleotides, the CDR3 is TGTGCCAGCAGAATCGGGATGCTGAACACCGGGGAGCTGTTTTTT. This sequence encodes CASRIGMLNTGELFF.